These 10 T cell receptor beta chains came from one sample sequenced in a study of PD-L1 blockade in urothelial cancer. TCRdb's table, derived via immunoSEQ multiplex PCR, lists solely in-frame clones and lacks some. The sample records approximately 110,000 clones, around 85% being singletons. Here the sequenced sample was PBMCs, taken around atezolizumab (anti-PD-L1) treatment. The source of these receptors is a man aged 45-60 years with urothelial cancer.

The rearrangement links TRBV25-1 to TRBJ2-3; D is undetermined. The CDR3 spans 12 residues. Looked up from germline, CDR1 is MGHDK and CDR2 is SYGVNS. Deletions cut 4 bases from V and 8 bases from J, with 10 bases between. The CDR3 sequence: CASSAETITQYF. CDR3 sequence (DNA): TGTGCCAGCAGTGCAGAAACGATTACGCAGTATTTT.

This clone was observed a single time. This rearrangement joins TRBV5-1 to TRBJ1-1; maybe TRBD1 (6 bases). The CDR3 runs to 15 residues. Per the germline V gene, CDR1 is SGHRS and CDR2 is YFSETQ. V was cut by 5 bases and J by 0 bases, with 14 bases left in between. For the CDR3, the DNA is TGCGCCAGCAGATGGTTGGACAGCATGAACACTGAAGCTTTCTTT. Its protein is CASRWLDSMNTEAFF.

This chain uses TRBV2 with TRBJ1-2; 8 bases are a match to TRBD1. This CDR3 has 13 amino acids. V gave up 8 bases and J gave up 0 bases; unmatched junction bases: 2. Germline V gene data show CDR1 as SNHLY and CDR2 as FYNNEI. This CDR3 is CASDRGTNYGYTF. The CDR3 DNA reads TGTGCCAGCGACAGGGGCACTAACTATGGCTACACCTTC.

V usage is TRBV6-1 and J usage is TRBJ2-2; D remains ambiguous. This CDR3 is 15 amino acids long. The V gene lost 6 bases and the J gene lost 2 bases, with 13 bases spanning the gap. CDR1 and CDR2 from the germline V gene are MNHNS and SASEGT. The CDR3 DNA is TGTGCCAGCAGGGAGAAACGAATAAACACCGGGGAGCTGTTTTTT. The encoded protein is CASREKRINTGELFF.

V gene TRBV5-6 combines with J gene TRBJ1-3, with 9 nucleotides matching TRBD1. The CDR3 is 16 amino acids. V was clipped by 4 bases and J by 3 bases; unmatched bases: 8. Germline assignment: CDR1 SGHDT and CDR2 YYEEEE. The CDR3 nucleotides read TGTGCCAGCAGCCGGTACAACAGGGGGCTTGGAAACACCATATATTTT. It translates to CASSRYNRGLGNTIYF.

The rearrangement links TRBV7-6 to TRBJ2-5, with TRBD1 as a possible D gene (6 bases). Deletions cut 1 base from V and 1 base from J, with 16 bases between. Germline V gene sequence: CDR1 SGHVS, CDR2 FNYEAQ. CDR3 length: 17 amino acids. The CDR3 here is CASSLVSTGRGQETQYF. CDR3 nucleotide sequence: TGTGCCAGCAGCTTAGTTTCGACAGGCAGGGGCCAAGAGACCCAGTACTTC.

The rearrangement links TRBV6-4 to TRBJ1-6, with 8 nucleotides matching TRBD1. Unmatched junction bases numbered 1, after V lost 6 bases and J lost 6 bases. The germline gives CDR1 MRHNA, CDR2 SNTAGT. The length of the CDR3 is 13 residues. This chain's CDR3 is CASRDRGNSPLHF. DNA of the CDR3: TGTGCCAGCAGAGACAGGGGTAATTCACCCCTCCACTTT.

This chain links TRBV5-3 with TRBJ2-1, with 8 bases fitting TRBD2. TRBV5-3 is an ORF, and what it does is uncertain. The junction had 8 bases not matched to a gene; V was cut back by 0 bases and J by 6 bases. The CDR3 sequence is 16 residues long. CDR3 coding DNA: TGTGCCAGAAGCTTGGTTGGGACTAGAACCACCAATGAGCAGTTCTTC. This gives the protein CARSLVGTRTTNEQFF.

The rearrangement uses TRBV5-1 and TRBJ2-5; possibly TRBD2 for D (6 bases). Germline V gene sequence: CDR1 SGHRS, CDR2 YFSETQ. CDR3 size: 14 residues. V lost 4 bases and J lost 1, with 11 bases in between. This CDR3 is CASSPGAIQETQYF. CDR3 coding DNA: TGCGCCAGCAGCCCGGGAGCAATCCAAGAGACCCAGTACTTC.

The chain recombines TRBV7-9 with TRBJ2-3; 8 nucleotides line up with TRBD1. The CDR3 covers 15 residues. In germline, CDR1 is SEHNR, CDR2 FQNEAQ (reference sequence). Germline trimming cut 2 bases from V and 3 bases from J; bases unmatched to any gene: 4. The CDR3 protein is CASSLRGQETDTQYF. DNA of the CDR3: TGTGCCAGCAGCTTAAGGGGACAGGAAACAGATACGCAGTATTTT.